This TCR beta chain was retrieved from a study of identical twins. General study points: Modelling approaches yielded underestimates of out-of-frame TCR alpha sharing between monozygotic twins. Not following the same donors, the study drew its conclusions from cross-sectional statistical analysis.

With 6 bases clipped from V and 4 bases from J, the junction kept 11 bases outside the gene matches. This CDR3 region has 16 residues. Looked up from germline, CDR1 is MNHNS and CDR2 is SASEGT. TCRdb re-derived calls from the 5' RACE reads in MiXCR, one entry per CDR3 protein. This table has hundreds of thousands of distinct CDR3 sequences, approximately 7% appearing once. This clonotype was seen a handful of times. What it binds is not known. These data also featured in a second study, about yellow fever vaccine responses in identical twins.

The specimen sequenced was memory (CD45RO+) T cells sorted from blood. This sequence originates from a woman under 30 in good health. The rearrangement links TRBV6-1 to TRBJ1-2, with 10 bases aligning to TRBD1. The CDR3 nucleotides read TGTGCCAGCAGCCGAACCGGGACAGGGGCGGGCTATGGCTACACCTTC. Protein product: CASSRTGTGAGYGYTF.